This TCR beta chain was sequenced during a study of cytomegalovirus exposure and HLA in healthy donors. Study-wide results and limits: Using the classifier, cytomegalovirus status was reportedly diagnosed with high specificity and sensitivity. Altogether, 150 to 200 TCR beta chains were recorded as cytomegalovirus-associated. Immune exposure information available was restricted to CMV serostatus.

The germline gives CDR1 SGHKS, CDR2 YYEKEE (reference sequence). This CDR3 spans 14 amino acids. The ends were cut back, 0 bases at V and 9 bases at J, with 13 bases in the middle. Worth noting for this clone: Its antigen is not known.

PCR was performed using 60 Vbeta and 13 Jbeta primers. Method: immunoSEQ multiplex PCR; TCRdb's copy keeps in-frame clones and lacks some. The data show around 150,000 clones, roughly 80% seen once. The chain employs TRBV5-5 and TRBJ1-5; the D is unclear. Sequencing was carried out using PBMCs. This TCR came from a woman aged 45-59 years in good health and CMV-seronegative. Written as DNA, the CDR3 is TGTGCCAGCAGCTTGGTGGCAGTGCTTTCGCCCCAGCATTTT. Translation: CASSLVAVLSPQHF.